This passage covers 16 T cell receptor beta chains from one sample sequenced in a study of CXCR3-negative and CXCR3-positive naive CD8 T cells. Findings and limits, study-wide: Researchers report that CXCR3-positive naive cells carry more hydrophobic TRB CDR3s than CXCR3-negative naive cells.

The antigens of these receptors remain unknown. The authors prepared UMI-labeled TRB cDNA libraries by 5' RACE. TCRdb reprocessed the 5' RACE reads and stores each CDR3 protein as one record, lacking DNA. The listing records roughly 110,000 distinct CDR3 sequences. The sample consisted of naive CXCR3+ CD8+ T cells from blood. The subset: CD45RO-CCR7+CD27+CD95- naive CD8+ T cells expressing CXCR3 (TNR3+). These receptors all stem from a human donor in good health. Some clones in this sample may be carry-over from other donors' samples.

The J gene is TRBJ2-1, the V gene TRBV7-9; TCRdb's D gene call, TRBD2, goes unchecked for lack of DNA. Germline CDR1 is SEHNR and CDR2 is FQNEAQ (reference sequence). The CDR3 loop spans 17 amino acids. CDR3 protein: CASSQGLAGPAYNEQFF.

The chain employs TRBV14 and TRBJ2-7; TCRdb returns TRBD1, unconfirmable since there is no DNA. Germline CDR1 reads SGHDN; CDR2 reads FVKESK. The CDR3 is 12 amino acids. CDR3: CASSQVGDEQYF.

This rearrangement joins TRBV12-3 or TRBV12-4 to TRBJ2-2. The CDR3 runs 15 residues. The CDR3 loop reads CASSLRGTNTGELFF.

V and J are TRBV5-1 and TRBJ2-2; the TRBD1 assignment by TCRdb is unverifiable without DNA. Per germline, CDR1 SGHRS and CDR2 YFSETQ. The CDR3 is 16 residues long. CDR3 sequence: CASGVSGGDYTGELFF.

The V and J genes are TRBV3-1 and TRBJ2-4. The germline V gene encodes CDR1 LGHDT and CDR2 YNNKEL (reference sequence). CDR3 size: 17 residues. The CDR3: CASSQAPISPEKNIQYF.

The chain is built from TRBV7-9 and TRBJ2-1; TCRdb designates TRBD2, a call that cannot be tested without DNA. The germline gives CDR1 SEHNR, CDR2 FQNEAQ (reference sequence). The CDR3 loop spans 15 amino acids. The CDR3 sequence: CASRLLAGGTNEQFF.

The V call is TRBV3-1, the J call TRBJ2-7; as DNA is missing, the TRBD1 call by TCRdb cannot be tested. There are 14 residues in the CDR3. Germline CDR1 reads LGHDT; CDR2 reads YNNKEL (reference sequence). Here the CDR3 reads CASSQFRQNYEQYF.

The chain has TRBV20-1 and TRBJ2-5; TCRdb lists TRBD1, though no DNA is available to test this call. The V gene's germline CDR1 is DFQATT and CDR2 SNEGSKA (reference sequence). The CDR3 sequence is 14 residues long. The CDR3 is CSARERTGWLAQYF.

The gene calls are TRBV6-2 or TRBV6-3 and TRBJ2-3; with no DNA, the TCRdb D assignment of TRBD1 cannot be verified. Germline V CDR1 and CDR2: MNHEY, SVGEGT. The CDR3 spans 16 residues. This CDR3 reads CASSYSDRDLLYTQYF.

The chain recombines TRBV4-3 with TRBJ2-1; as DNA is missing, the TRBD1 call by TCRdb cannot be tested. CDR3 size: 17 residues. Germline V CDR1 and CDR2: LGHNA, YSLEER. CDR3: CASSQDKAGTSYNEQFF.

V usage is TRBV10-1 and J usage is TRBJ2-1; without DNA, the TCRdb call of TRBD2 cannot be checked. In germline, CDR1 is WNHNN, CDR2 SYGVQD (reference sequence). The CDR3 consists of 17 residues. The CDR3 region is CASSESVASGGFHEQFF.

V usage is TRBV3-1 and J usage is TRBJ2-7; TCRdb names TRBD1, which stays unverified in the absence of DNA. Per germline, CDR1 LGHDT and CDR2 YNNKEL (reference sequence). This CDR3 spans 15 amino acids. This chain's CDR3 is CASSQPGRSSYEQYF.

J is TRBJ2-7 and V is TRBV7-2; TCRdb calls TRBD2, which cannot be checked without DNA. In germline, CDR1 is SGHTA, CDR2 FQGNSA. This CDR3 comprises 17 residues. The CDR3 protein is CASTRAGTSGVTYEQYF.

J is TRBJ2-5 and V is TRBV7-2; TCRdb proposes TRBD1, but this gene call is untestable without DNA. Germline V gene data show CDR1 as SGHTA and CDR2 as FQGNSA. The CDR3 has 14 residues. CDR3 sequence: CASNDPGWQETQYF.

The J gene is TRBJ2-1, the V gene TRBV15. CDR1 is LNHNV and CDR2 is YYDKDF in the germline V gene (reference sequence). The CDR3 is 14 amino acids. This CDR3 is CATSREMTYNEQFF.

The chain recombines TRBV29-1 with TRBJ2-5; without DNA, the TCRdb call of TRBD2 cannot be checked. The germline gives CDR1 SQVTM, CDR2 ANQGSEA. The CDR3 totals 18 residues. CDR3 sequence reads: CSAEGVLAGGMYQETQYF.